Below, 16 T cell receptor beta chains from the same sample are listed, as sequenced in a study of T cells in women clearing cervical HPV infection. Sequencing used immunoSEQ multiplex PCR; TCRdb keeps in-frame clones, though not all of them. This sample's table has some 46,000 clones. The sample comprised blood buffy coat. The source is a woman aged 18-70 years with a cervical HPV16 infection that either progressed to CIN3+ or cleared (not recorded which).

Turning to this clone: The CDR3 end lies 3 residues beyond the end of the read and is filled in from the germline J gene. The chain recombines TRBV20-1 with TRBJ2-7, with D unresolved. The V end was cut by 3 bases, the J end by 6 bases, with 9 bases between. The CDR3 has 11 residues. The germline CDR1 and CDR2 sequences are DFQATT and SNEGSKA (reference sequence). CDR3 DNA, as far as it was read: TGCAGTGCTAGTCCAGGTGGCGAG. It yields the protein CSASPGGE. The whole CDR3 sequence reads CSASPGGEQYF.

In the case of this clone: The observed sequence ends 3 residues before the CDR3 terminus, with the missing tail filled in from the germline J gene. The V gene is TRBV20-1, the J gene TRBJ2-1, with 11 bases fitting TRBD1. CDR3 size: 14 residues. The V segment lost 5 bases and the J segment 3 bases; nucleotides outside the gene matches: 3. Germline V gene sequence: CDR1 DFQATT, CDR2 SNEGSKA (reference sequence). Incomplete CDR3 DNA: TGCAGTGCTTCCGGGACAGGGGGCTACAATGAG. Translated: CSASGTGGYNE. From start to end, the CDR3 is CSASGTGGYNEQFF.

Note on this clone: The CDR3 is cut off 3 residues early in the read; its end comes from the germline J gene. The chain links TRBV5-4 to TRBJ2-7; weak D call: TRBD1 (6 bases). Trimming pared 3 bases from V and 4 bases from J, leaving 17 bases between. This CDR3 contains 15 residues. In germline, CDR1 is SGHNT, CDR2 YYREEE (reference sequence). CDR3 DNA (partial): TGTGCCAGCAGCTCACTACAGGGTCCCTTTTACGAG. Its protein is CASSSLQGPFYE. The complete CDR3 reads CASSSLQGPFYEQYF.

About this clone: Sequencing ends 3 residues short of the CDR3 end; the germline J gene provides the rest. V usage is TRBV30 and J usage is TRBJ1-2, with D uncertain. V was trimmed by 3 bases and J by 1 base, leaving 15 bases between them. The length of the CDR3 is 15 residues. Looked up from germline, CDR1 is GTSNPN and CDR2 is SVGIG (reference sequence). The sequenced CDR3 bases are TGTGCCTGGAGGAAATGGTCGCAGGTTAACTATGGC. It specifies CAWRKWSQVNYG. The full CDR3 reads CAWRKWSQVNYGYTF.

About this clone itself: The observed sequence ends 3 residues before the CDR3 terminus, with the missing tail filled in from the germline J gene. The V gene is TRBV30, the J gene TRBJ2-7, with 8 positions matching TRBD1. The CDR3 is 14 residues long. V lost 3 bases to trimming and J lost 5 bases; unmatched junction nucleotides: 9. The germline V gene encodes CDR1 GTSNPN and CDR2 SVGIG (reference sequence). The part of the CDR3 DNA that was read is TGTGCCTGGAGGAGGACAGGGAATACCGACGAG. Translated, it gives CAWRRTGNTDE. The entire CDR3 reads CAWRRTGNTDEQYF.

As regards this clone: The read is 3 residues too short to cover the CDR3 end, so that end is filled in from the germline J gene. The V call is TRBV5-1, the J call TRBJ2-2, with TRBD2 matching over 7 bases. This CDR3 contains 14 residues. V gave up 10 bases and J gave up 1 base; unmatched junction bases: 7. Per germline, CDR1 SGHRS and CDR2 YFSETQ. CDR3 DNA (partial): TGCGCCTCCGAGGCGGGGGTGAACACCGGGGAG. Its protein is CASEAGVNTGE. The entire CDR3 sequence reads CASEAGVNTGELFF.

A word on this clone: The sequenced fragment ends 3 residues before the CDR3 boundary, so the rest is inferred from the germline J gene. The V and J genes are TRBV29-1 and TRBJ1-1, with D perhaps matching TRBD1 (5 bases). The germline gives CDR1 SQVTM, CDR2 ANQGSEA. The CDR3 spans 12 residues. The CDR3 loop is CSVDTDTGEAFF. Incomplete CDR3 DNA: TGCAGCGTTGATACGGACACCGGAGAA.

On this clone: The CDR3 end is not reached by the read, which stops 3 residues before it; the germline J gene fills it in. J is TRBJ2-3 and V is TRBV2; TRBD2 matches at 10 bases. The junction had 7 bases not matched to a gene; V was cut back by 6 bases and J by 4 bases. CDR1 and CDR2 from the germline V gene are SNHLY and FYNNEI. The CDR3 runs 15 residues. The CDR3: CASSQLAGQADTQYF. The part of the CDR3 DNA that was read is TGTGCCAGCAGCCAACTAGCGGGGCAGGCAGATACG.

Notes on this clone: Sequencing ends 3 residues short of the CDR3 end; the germline J gene provides the rest. The chain employs TRBV7-9 and TRBJ2-1; D remains unclear. V lost 1 base and J 0 bases, leaving 7 bases between the germline ends. The CDR3 has 15 residues. Per germline, CDR1 SEHNR and CDR2 FQNEAQ (reference sequence). The chain's CDR3 is CASSLEAPSYNEQFF. The sequenced CDR3 bases are TGTGCCAGCAGCTTAGAGGCTCCCTCCTACAATGAG.

On this clone itself: With the read ending 3 residues before the CDR3 end, the germline J gene is used to fill in that end. Other DNA sequences in this specimen translate into the identical CDR3. The J gene is TRBJ2-5, the V gene TRBV11-2, with D perhaps TRBD2 (6 bases). V dropped 0 bases and J dropped 4 bases, with 12 bases sitting between them. The CDR3 is 15 amino acids. The V gene's germline CDR1 is SGHAT and CDR2 FQNNGV. Partial CDR3 DNA: TGTGCCAGCAGCTTAGATATAGGGGAGGCAGAGACC. Protein product: CASSLDIGEAET. The whole CDR3 protein reads CASSLDIGEAETQYF.

For this clone: The read terminates 3 residues ahead of where the CDR3 ends, so the germline J gene completes it. V and J are TRBV5-6 and TRBJ1-5; D uncertain. The CDR3 runs to 15 residues. V was cut by 0 bases and J by 0 bases, with 7 bases left in between. Germline lookup yields CDR1 SGHDT and CDR2 YYEEEE. The CDR3 spells CASSLGRNSNQPQHF. The sequenced part of the CDR3 DNA is TGTGCCAGCAGCTTGGGTAGAAATAGCAATCAGCCC.

In the case of this clone: The read ends 3 residues early relative to the CDR3; the germline J gene fills the gap. The genes are TRBV19 and TRBJ2-1; the match to TRBD1 covers 10 bases. With 8 bases clipped from V and 8 bases from J, the junction kept 6 bases outside the gene matches. Germline V gives CDR1 LNHDA, CDR2 SQIVND (reference sequence). The CDR3 has 13 residues. Incomplete CDR3 DNA: TGTGCCAGTTGTCCCGGGACAGGGGATGAG. Encoded protein: CASCPGTGDE. From start to end, the CDR3 is CASCPGTGDEQFF.

Comment on this clone: Sequencing ends 3 residues short of the CDR3 end; the germline J gene provides the rest. The chain has TRBV29-1 and TRBJ2-2; 7 bases match TRBD1. CDR1 and CDR2 (germline): SQVTM, ANQGSEA. The CDR3 runs 15 residues. The sequenced part of the CDR3 DNA is TGCAGCGTTGGGACAGGAGGTTTGGGGAATTCACCG. Its protein is CSVGTGGLGNSP. The full CDR3 sequence reads CSVGTGGLGNSPLFF.

With respect to this clone: The DNA ends 3 residues before the CDR3 does, and the rest of the CDR3 is filled in from the germline J gene. V usage is TRBV15 and J usage is TRBJ1-5; D call uncertain. Germline values: CDR1 LNHNV, CDR2 YYDKDF (reference sequence). The CDR3 extends over 13 amino acids. The V and J ends lost 0 bases and 8 bases respectively, with 8 bases between them. The part of the CDR3 DNA that was read is TGTGCCACCAGCAGAGATCGTGCGGAGCCC. Residues: CATSRDRAEP. The CDR3 reads in full as CATSRDRAEPQHF.

Notes on this clone: Sequencing ends 3 residues short of the CDR3 end; the germline J gene provides the rest. J is TRBJ2-2 and V is TRBV5-1, with 12 positions matching TRBD1. Germline loops: CDR1 SGHRS, CDR2 YFSETQ. CDR3 length: 18 amino acids. V trimming: 5 bases; J trimming: 2 bases; junction bases outside the gene matches: 10. CDR3 DNA, as far as it was read: TGCGCCAGCAGTAGACCCGGGACAGGGGGCTACAACACCGGGGAG. Its translation: CASSRPGTGGYNTGE. The full CDR3 sequence reads CASSRPGTGGYNTGELFF.

As regards this clone: The read halts 3 residues ahead of the CDR3 end, with the missing end drawn from the germline J gene. In the same sample, other DNA sequences code for this CDR3. The chain couples TRBV7-6 to TRBJ1-3; 7 bases are shared with TRBD1. The CDR3 is 11 amino acids. Germline V lookup: CDR1 SGHVS, CDR2 FNYEAQ. V lost 11 bases, J lost 3 bases, and 1 base stayed unmatched. The sequenced CDR3 bases are TGTGCCTCAGGGGGTGGAAACACC. It is translated as CASGGGNT. The whole CDR3 region reads CASGGGNTIYF. The whole variable domain, filled in from reference TRBV7-6 and TRBJ1-3, reads GAGVSQSPRYKVTKRGQDVALRCDPISGHVSLYWYRQALGQGPEFLTYFNYEAQQDKSGLPNDRFSAERPEGSISTLTIQRTEQRDSAMYRCASGGGNTIYFGEGSWLTVV.